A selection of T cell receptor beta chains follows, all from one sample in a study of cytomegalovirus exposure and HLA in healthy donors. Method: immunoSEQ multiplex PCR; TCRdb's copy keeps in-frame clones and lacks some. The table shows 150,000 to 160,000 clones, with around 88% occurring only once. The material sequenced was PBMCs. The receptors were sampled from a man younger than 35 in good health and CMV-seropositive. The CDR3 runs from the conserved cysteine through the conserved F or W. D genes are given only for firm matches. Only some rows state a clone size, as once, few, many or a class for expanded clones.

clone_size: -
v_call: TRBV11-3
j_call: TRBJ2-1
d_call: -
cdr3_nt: TGTGCCAGCAGCTGGGAAGGGGGCAATGAGCAGTTCTTC
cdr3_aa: CASSWEGGNEQFF

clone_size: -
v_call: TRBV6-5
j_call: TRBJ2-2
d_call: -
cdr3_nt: TGTGCCAGCTCTTGGAACACCGGGGAGCTGTTTTTT
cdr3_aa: CASSWNTGELFF

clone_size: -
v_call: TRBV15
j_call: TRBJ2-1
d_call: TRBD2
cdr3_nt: TGTGCCACCACCGTAGGACTAGCGGGGATCAATGAGCAGTTCTTC
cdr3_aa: CATTVGLAGINEQFF

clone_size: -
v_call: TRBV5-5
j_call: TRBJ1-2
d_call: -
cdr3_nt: TGTGCCAGCAGCTTGGTATATACGGGTGATTATGGCTACACCTTC
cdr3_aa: CASSLVYTGDYGYTF

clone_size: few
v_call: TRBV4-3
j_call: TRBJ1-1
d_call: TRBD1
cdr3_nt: TGCGCCAGCAGCCGGGGACAGCAGAACACTGAAGCTTTCTTT
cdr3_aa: CASSRGQQNTEAFF

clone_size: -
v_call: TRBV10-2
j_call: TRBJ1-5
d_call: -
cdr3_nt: TGCGCCAGCAGTGCCCTGGACAGTCAGCCCCAGCATTTT
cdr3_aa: CASSALDSQPQHF

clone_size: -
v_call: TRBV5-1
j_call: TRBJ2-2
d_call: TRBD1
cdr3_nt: TGCGCCAGCCAGACAGGGGGCAGGTCCGGGGAGCTGTTTTTT
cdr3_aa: CASQTGGRSGELFF

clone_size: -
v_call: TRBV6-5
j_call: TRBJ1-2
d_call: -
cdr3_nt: TGTGCCAGCAGTCTAAACCCGGGTGGCTACACCTTC
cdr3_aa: CASSLNPGGYTF

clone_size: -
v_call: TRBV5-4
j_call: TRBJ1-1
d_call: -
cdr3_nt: TGTGCCAGCAGCTCCGGGGGGGGGAACACTGAAGCTTTCTTT
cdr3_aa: CASSSGGGNTEAFF

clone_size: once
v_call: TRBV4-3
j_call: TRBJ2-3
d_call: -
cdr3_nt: TGCGCCAGCAGCCAAAGAGGCGTGGGTGATACGCAGTATTTT
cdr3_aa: CASSQRGVGDTQYF

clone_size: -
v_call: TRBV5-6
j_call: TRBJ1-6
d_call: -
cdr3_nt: TGTGCCAGCGCCAACTGGGGCGTTTCACCCCTCCACTTT
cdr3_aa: CASANWGVSPLHF

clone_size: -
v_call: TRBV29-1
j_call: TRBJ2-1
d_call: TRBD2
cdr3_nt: TGCAGCGCTCGATCAGCGGGGGTCTCCTACAATGAGCAGTTCTTC
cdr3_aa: CSARSAGVSYNEQFF

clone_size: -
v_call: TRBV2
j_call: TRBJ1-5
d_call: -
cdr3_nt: TGTGCCAGCAGTGGACAAGTACTGAATCAGCCCCAGCATTTT
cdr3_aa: CASSGQVLNQPQHF

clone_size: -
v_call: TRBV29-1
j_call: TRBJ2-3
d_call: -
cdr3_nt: TGCAGCGTTTGCCAGGGTAACACAGATACGCAGTATTTT
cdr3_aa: CSVCQGNTDTQYF

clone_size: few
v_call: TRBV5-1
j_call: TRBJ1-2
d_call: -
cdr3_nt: TGCGCCAGCAGCTTGGGACTATCCTACACCTTC
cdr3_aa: CASSLGLSYTF

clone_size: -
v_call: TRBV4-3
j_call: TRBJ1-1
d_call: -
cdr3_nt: TGCGCCAGCAGCCCAGGTCGGAAGGGGCCGAACACTGAAGCTTTCTTT
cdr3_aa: CASSPGRKGPNTEAFF

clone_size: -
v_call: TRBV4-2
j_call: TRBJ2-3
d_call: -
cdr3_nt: TGTGCCAGCAGCCAAGTAGGAGGGCTGGGGCCCACAGATACGCAGTATTTT
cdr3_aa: CASSQVGGLGPTDTQYF

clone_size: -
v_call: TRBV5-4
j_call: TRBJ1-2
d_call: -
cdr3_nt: TGTGCCAGCAGCTTGGATCGGCAGGGCGGCTACACCTTC
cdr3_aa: CASSLDRQGGYTF

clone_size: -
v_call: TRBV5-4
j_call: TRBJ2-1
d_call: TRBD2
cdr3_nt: TGTGCCAGCACTCCAATAGCGGGGGGGCCCAATGAGCAGTTCTTC
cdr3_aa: CASTPIAGGPNEQFF

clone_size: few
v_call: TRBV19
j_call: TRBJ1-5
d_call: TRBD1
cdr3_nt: TGTGCCAGTAGGGTCCGGGACAGGGGTCAGCCCCAGCATTTT
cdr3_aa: CASRVRDRGQPQHF

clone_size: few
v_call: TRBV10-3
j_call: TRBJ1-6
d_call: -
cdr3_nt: TGTGCCATCAGCGAACAAGGAGGAACACCCCTCCACTTT
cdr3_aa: CAISEQGGTPLHF

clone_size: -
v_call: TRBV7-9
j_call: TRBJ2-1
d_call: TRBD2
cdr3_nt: TGTGCCAGCAGCCAACCGGGACTAGCGAAGAATGAGCAGTTCTTC
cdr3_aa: CASSQPGLAKNEQFF

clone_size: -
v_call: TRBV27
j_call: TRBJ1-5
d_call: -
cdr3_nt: TGTGCCAGCAGCTCCGGGGGGGGCAATCAGCCCCAGCATTTT
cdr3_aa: CASSSGGGNQPQHF

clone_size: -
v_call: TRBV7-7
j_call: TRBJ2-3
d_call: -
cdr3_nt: TGTGCCAGCAGCTTCAGTAGCTCAGATACGCAGTATTTT
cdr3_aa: CASSFSSSDTQYF

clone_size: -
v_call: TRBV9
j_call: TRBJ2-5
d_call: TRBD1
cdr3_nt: TGTGCCAGCAGCGTAGGAACAGGGGTAGAGACCCAGTACTTC
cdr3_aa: CASSVGTGVETQYF

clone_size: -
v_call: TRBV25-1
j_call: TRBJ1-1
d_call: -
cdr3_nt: TGTGCCAGCAGTGCCCAGGGGCGCACTGAAGCTTTCTTT
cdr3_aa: CASSAQGRTEAFF

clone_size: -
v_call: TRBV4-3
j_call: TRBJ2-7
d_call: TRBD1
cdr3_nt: TGCGCCAGCAGCCAAGAGGAAGTGGGGACAGGGAGTTTGGAGCAGTACTTC
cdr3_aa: CASSQEEVGTGSLEQYF

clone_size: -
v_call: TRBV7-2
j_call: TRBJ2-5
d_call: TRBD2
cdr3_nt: TGTGCCAGCAGCCCAAGACTAGCGGGAGGCGTGGAGACCCAGTACTTC
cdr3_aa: CASSPRLAGGVETQYF

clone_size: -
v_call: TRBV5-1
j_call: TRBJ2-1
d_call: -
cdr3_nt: TGCGCCAGCAGCTTGGAAGGGAGCTCCTACAATGAGCAGTTCTTC
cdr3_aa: CASSLEGSSYNEQFF

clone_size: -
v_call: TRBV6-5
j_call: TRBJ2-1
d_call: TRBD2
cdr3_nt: TGTGCCAGCAGTCGGACTAGGTACAATGAGCAGTTCTTC
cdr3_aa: CASSRTRYNEQFF

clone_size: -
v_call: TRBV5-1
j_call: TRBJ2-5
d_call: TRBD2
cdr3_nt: TGCGCCAGCAGCTTGACTAGCGGGGTACAAGAGACCCAGTACTTC
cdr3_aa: CASSLTSGVQETQYF

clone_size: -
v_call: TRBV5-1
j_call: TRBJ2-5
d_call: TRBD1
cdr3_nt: TGCGCCAGCAGCTTGACAGGGGGCCAAGAGACCCAGTACTTC
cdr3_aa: CASSLTGGQETQYF

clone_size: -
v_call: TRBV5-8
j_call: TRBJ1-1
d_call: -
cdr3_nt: TGTGCCAGCAGCTTGTATGGGGCAGGCGGGAACACTGAAGCTTTCTTT
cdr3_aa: CASSLYGAGGNTEAFF

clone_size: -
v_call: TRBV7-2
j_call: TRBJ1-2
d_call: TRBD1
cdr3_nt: TGTGCCAGCAGCCGGGACAGGGGCCGTTCTAACTATGGCTACACCTTC
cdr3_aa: CASSRDRGRSNYGYTF

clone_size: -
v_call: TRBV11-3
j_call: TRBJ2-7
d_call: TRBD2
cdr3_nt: TGTGCCAGCAGCTCCCGGACTAGCGAAGGCGAGCAGTACTTC
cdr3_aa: CASSSRTSEGEQYF